This T cell receptor (beta chain) emerged from a study of cytomegalovirus exposure and HLA in healthy donors. On the study more broadly: Of approximately 400 genotyped donors, roughly 80% clustered with self-reported Caucasian donors. Study-level points and caveats: The CMV antigen specificity of a few CMV-associated chains was confirmed through in vitro analysis. Association of a missense DCLRE1C variant with TCR beta V- and J-gene trimming was reported in a later analysis.

From germline, CDR1 is PRHDT and CDR2 FYEKMQ (reference sequence). This CDR3 is built from 16 residues. V shed 7 bases and J 6 bases; nucleotides not matched to a gene: 17. PCR involved 60 Vbeta and 13 Jbeta primers. Using immunoSEQ multiplex PCR, the repertoire was profiled, and TCRdb retains in-frame clones only, with some absent. The profile shows about 110,000 clones, roughly 80% of them singletons. Comments on this clone: Its antigen remains unidentified. Different DNA sequences within this sample yield the same CDR3.

Sequences were obtained from PBMCs. This receptor was obtained from a man between 40 and 49 years old in good health and CMV-seronegative. The V gene is TRBV13, the J gene TRBJ2-7, with 8 nucleotides matching TRBD2. The CDR3 sequence: CASTTTPGGRLVEQYF. CDR3 bases: TGTGCCAGCACCACCACACCGGGGGGGCGGCTGGTCGAGCAGTACTTC.